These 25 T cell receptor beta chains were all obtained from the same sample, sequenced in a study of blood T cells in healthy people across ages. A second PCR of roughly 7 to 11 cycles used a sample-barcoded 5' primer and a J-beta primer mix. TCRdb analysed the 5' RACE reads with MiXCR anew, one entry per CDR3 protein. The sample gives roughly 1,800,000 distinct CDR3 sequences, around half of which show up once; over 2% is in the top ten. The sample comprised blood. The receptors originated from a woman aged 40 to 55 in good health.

The CDR3 DNA is TGTGCCAGCAGTTTACCTACCGGGGGGGCCGGAGAGACCCAGTACTTC. This gives the protein CASSLPTGGAGETQYF. This chain links TRBV28 with TRBJ2-5, with 8 bases aligning to TRBD2. The CDR3 loop spans 16 amino acids. Germline-derived CDR1 and CDR2 are MDHEN and SYDVKM. V lost 2 bases to trimming and J lost 4 bases; unmatched junction nucleotides: 9.

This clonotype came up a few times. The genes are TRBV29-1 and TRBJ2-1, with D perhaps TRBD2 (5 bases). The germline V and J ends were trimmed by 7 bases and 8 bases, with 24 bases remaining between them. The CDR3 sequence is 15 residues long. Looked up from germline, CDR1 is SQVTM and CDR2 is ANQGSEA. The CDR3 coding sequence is TGCAGCGGCTACGTCGTTAGGGCGGGTACGGATGAGCAGTTCTTC. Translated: CSGYVVRAGTDEQFF.

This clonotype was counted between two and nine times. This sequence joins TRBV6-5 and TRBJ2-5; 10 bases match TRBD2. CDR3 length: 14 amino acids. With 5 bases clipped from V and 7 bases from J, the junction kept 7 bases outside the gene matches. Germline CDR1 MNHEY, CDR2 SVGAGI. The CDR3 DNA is TGTGCCAGCAGTCAAGCGGGGGGGGAGTCGACCCAGTACTTC. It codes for CASSQAGGESTQYF.

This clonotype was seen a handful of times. The CDR3 coding sequence is TGCAGTGCTCTAGACAGGGCTTTAGCCAAAAACATTCAGTACTTC. Translated: CSALDRALAKNIQYF. The chain carries TRBV20-1 and TRBJ2-4; TRBD1 matches 7 bases. J gave up 0 bases and V 5 bases, and 7 bases lay outside the gene matches. The CDR3 runs 15 residues. Germline V gene sequence: CDR1 DFQATT, CDR2 SNEGSKA (reference sequence).

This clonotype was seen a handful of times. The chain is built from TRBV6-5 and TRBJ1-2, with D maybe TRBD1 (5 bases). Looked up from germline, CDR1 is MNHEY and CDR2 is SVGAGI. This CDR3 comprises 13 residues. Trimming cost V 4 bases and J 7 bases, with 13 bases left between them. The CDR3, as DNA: TGTGCCAGCAGTTCCCCCCCTGGGGGTGGCTACACCTTC. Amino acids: CASSSPPGGGYTF.

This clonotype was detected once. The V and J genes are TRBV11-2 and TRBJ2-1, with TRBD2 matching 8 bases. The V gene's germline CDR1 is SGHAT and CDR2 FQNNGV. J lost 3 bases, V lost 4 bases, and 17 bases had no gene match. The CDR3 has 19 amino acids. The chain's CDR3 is CASSSVYSFGGADYNEQFF. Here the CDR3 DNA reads TGTGCCAGCAGCTCCGTTTATTCTTTCGGGGGGGCCGACTACAATGAGCAGTTCTTC.

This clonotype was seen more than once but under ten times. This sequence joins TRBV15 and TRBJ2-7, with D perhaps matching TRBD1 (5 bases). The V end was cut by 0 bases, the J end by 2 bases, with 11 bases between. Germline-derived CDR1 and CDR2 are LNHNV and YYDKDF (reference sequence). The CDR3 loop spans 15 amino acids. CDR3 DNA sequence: TGTGCCACCAGCAGAGATTCGCAGGGTACCTACGAGCAGTACTTC. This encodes CATSRDSQGTYEQYF.

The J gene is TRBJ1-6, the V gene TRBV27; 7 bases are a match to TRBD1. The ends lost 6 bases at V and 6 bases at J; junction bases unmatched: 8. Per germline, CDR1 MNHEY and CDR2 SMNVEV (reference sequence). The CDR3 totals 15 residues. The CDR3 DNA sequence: TGTGCCAGCAGCCCCCTTGACAGGGCTAATTCACCCCTCCACTTT. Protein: CASSPLDRANSPLHF.

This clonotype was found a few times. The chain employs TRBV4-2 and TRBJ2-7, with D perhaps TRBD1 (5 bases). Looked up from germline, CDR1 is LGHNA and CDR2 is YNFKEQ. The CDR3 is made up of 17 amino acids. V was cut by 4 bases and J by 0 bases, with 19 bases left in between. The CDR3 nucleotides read TGTGCCAGCAGCCTCGAAGAAGGGGCATCTAGCTCCTACGAGCAGTACTTC. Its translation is CASSLEEGASSSYEQYF.

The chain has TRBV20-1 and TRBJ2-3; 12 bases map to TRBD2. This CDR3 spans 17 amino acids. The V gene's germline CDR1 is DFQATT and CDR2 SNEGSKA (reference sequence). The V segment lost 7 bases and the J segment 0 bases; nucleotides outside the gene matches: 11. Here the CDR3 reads CSGIPMTSGGSTDTQYF. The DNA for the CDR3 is TGCAGTGGCATTCCCATGACTAGCGGGGGAAGCACAGATACGCAGTATTTT.

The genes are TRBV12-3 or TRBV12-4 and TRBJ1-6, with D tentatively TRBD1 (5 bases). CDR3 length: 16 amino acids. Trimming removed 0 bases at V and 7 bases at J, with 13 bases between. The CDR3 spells CASSLAPQGGNSPLHF. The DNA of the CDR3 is TGTGCCAGCAGTTTAGCCCCCCAGGGCGGGAATTCACCCCTCCACTTT.

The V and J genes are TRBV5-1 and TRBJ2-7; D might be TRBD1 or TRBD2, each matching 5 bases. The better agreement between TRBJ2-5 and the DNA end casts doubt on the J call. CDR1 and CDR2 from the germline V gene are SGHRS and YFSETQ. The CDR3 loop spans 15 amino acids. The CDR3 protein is CASSHPGSGSGTQYF. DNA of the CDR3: TGCGCCAGCAGCCACCCCGGGTCAGGGAGCGGGACCCAGTACTTC.

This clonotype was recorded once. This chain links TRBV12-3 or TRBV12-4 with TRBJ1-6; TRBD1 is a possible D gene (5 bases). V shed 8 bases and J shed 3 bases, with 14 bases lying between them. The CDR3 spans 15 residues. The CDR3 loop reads CASRPDRNYNSPLHF. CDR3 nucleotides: TGTGCCAGCCGACCCGACAGAAACTATAATTCACCCCTCCACTTT.

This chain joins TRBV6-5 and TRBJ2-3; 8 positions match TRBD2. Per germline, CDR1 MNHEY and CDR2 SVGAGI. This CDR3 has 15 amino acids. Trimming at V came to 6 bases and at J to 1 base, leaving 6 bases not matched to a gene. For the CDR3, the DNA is TGTGCCAGCAGAACGCGGGGGGTTGGCACAGATACGCAGTATTTT. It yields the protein CASRTRGVGTDTQYF.

CDR3 sequence: CASSPPPGRIQETQYF. The CDR3 region has the DNA TGTGCCAGCAGCCCACCACCGGGACGGATACAAGAGACCCAGTACTTC. This chain links TRBV7-9 with TRBJ2-5; D is perhaps TRBD1 or TRBD2 (5 bases each). Germline CDR1 reads SEHNR; CDR2 reads FQNEAQ (reference sequence). The germline V and J ends were trimmed by 5 bases and 2 bases, with 18 bases remaining between them. This CDR3 has 16 amino acids.

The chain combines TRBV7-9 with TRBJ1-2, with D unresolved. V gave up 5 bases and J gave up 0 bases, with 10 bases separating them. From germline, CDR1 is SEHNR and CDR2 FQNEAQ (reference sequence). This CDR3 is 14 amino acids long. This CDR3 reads CASSPDITNYGYTF. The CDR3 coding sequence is TGTGCCAGCAGCCCCGACATCACTAACTATGGCTACACCTTC.

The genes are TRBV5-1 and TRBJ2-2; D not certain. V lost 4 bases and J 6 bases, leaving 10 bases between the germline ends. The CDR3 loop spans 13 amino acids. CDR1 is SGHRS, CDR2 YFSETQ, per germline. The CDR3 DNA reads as TGCGCCAGCAGCACCGACATTCCCGGGGAGCTGTTTTTT. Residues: CASSTDIPGELFF.

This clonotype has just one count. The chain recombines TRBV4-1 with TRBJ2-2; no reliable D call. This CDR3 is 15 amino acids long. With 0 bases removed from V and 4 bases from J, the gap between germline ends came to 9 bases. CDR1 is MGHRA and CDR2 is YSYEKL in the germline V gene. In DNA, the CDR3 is TGCGCCAGCAGCCAAGATAGGGTATCCACCGGGGAGCTGTTTTTT. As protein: CASSQDRVSTGELFF.

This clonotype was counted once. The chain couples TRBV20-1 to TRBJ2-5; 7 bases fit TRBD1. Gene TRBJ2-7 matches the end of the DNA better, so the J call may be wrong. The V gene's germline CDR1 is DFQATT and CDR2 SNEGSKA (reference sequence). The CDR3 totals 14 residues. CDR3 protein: CSALSDRVGHEQYF. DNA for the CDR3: TGCAGTGCTCTAAGTGACAGGGTTGGCCACGAGCAGTACTTC.

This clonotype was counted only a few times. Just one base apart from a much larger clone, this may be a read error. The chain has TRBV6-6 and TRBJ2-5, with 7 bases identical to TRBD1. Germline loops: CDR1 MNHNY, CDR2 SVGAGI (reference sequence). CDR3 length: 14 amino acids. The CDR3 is CASSDSEGAETQYF. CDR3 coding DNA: TGTGCCAGCAGTGACTCCGAGGGGGCAGAGACCCAGTACTTC.

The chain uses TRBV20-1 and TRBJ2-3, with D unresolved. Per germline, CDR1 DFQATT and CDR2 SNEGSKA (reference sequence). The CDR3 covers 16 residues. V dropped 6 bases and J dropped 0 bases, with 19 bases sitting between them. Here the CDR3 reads CSASSPGSSSTDTQYF. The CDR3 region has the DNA TGCAGTGCCTCCTCCCCGGGCAGTTCTAGCACAGATACGCAGTATTTT.

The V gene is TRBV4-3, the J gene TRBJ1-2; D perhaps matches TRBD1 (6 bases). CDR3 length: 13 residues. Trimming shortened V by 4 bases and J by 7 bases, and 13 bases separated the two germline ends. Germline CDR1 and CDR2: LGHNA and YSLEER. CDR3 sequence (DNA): TGCGCCAGCAGCCGAACAGGGTCGGCTGGCTACACCTTC. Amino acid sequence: CASSRTGSAGYTF.

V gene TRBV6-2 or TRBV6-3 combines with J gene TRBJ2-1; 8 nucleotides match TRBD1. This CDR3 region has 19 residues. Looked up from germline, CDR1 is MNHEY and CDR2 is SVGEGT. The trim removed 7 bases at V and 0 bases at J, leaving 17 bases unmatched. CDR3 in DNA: TGTGCCAGCACCCTAAGGGGACAGGCCCGGTTTAGCTCCTACAATGAGCAGTTCTTC. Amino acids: CASTLRGQARFSSYNEQFF.

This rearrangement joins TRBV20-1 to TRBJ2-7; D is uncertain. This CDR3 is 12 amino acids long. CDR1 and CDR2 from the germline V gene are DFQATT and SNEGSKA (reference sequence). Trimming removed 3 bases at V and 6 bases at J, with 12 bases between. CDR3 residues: CSASVRRAEQYF. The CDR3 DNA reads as TGCAGTGCTAGTGTGAGGCGCGCCGAGCAGTACTTC.

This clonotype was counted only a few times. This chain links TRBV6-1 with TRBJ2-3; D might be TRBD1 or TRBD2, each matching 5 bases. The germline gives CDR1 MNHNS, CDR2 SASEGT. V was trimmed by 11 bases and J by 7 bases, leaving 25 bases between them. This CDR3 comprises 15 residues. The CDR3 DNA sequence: TGTGCCGCCCTCCACGGGGACGGCAGAGGGAATACGCAGTATTTT. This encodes CAALHGDGRGNTQYF.